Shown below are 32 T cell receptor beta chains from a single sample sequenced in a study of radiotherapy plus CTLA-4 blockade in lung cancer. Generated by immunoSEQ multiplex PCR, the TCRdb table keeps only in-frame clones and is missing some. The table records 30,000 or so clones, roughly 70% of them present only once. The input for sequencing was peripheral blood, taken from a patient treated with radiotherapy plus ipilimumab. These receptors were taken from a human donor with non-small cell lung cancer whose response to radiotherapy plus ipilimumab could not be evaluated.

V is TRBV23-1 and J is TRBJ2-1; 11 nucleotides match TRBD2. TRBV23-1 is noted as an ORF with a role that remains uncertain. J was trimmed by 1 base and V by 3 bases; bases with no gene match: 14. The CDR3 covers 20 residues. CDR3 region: CASSHLTSGSLNVSYNEQFF. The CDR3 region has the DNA TGCGCCAGCAGTCACCTCACTAGCGGGAGTTTAAATGTTTCCTACAATGAGCAGTTCTTC.

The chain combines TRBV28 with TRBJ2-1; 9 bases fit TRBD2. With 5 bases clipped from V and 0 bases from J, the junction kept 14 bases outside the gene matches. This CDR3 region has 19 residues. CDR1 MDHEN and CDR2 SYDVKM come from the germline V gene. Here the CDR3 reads CASSPPGASGTSSYNEQFF. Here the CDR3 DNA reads TGTGCCAGCAGTCCCCCAGGGGCTAGCGGGACGAGCTCCTACAATGAGCAGTTCTTC. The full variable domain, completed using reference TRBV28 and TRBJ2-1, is DVKVTQSSRYLVKRTGEKVFLECVQDMDHENMFWYRQDPGLGLRLIYFSYDVKMKEKGDIPEGYSVSREKKERFSLILESASTNQTSMYLCASSPPGASGTSSYNEQFFGPGTRLTVL.

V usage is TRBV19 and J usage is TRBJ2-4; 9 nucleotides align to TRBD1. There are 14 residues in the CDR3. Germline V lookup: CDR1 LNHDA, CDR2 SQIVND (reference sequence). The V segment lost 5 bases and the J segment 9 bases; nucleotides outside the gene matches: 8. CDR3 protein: CASSAAQGAGIQYF. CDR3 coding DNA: TGTGCCAGTAGTGCTGCACAGGGGGCGGGCATTCAGTACTTC.

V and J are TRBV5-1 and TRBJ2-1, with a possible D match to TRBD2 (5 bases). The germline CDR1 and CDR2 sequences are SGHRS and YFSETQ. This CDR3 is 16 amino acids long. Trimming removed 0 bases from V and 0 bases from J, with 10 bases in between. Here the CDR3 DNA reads TGCGCCAGCAGCTTGGGAGGGCCAAGCTCCTACAATGAGCAGTTCTTC. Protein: CASSLGGPSSYNEQFF.

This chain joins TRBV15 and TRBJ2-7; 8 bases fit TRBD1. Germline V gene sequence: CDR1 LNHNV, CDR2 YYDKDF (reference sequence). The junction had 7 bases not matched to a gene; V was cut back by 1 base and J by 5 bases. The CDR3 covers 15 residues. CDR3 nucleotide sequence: TGTGCCACCAGCAGAGGAGACAGGGGAGCGGACGAGCAGTACTTC. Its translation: CATSRGDRGADEQYF. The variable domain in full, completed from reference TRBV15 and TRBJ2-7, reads DAMVIQNPRYQVTQFGKPVTLSCSQTLNHNVMYWYQQKSSQAPKLLFHYYDKDFNNEADTPDNFQSRRPNTSFCFLDIRSPGLGDTAMYLCATSRGDRGADEQYFGPGTRLTVT.

The DNA for the CDR3 is TGTGCCAGCAGCCCAAGCGTCGCGGGAGCCTACAATGAGCAGTTCTTC. Amino acids: CASSPSVAGAYNEQFF. The chain recombines TRBV7-7 with TRBJ2-1, with 7 bases matching TRBD2. This CDR3 contains 16 residues. The germline gives CDR1 SSHAT, CDR2 FNYEAQ (reference sequence). V trimming: 5 bases; J trimming: 2 bases; junction bases outside the gene matches: 9.

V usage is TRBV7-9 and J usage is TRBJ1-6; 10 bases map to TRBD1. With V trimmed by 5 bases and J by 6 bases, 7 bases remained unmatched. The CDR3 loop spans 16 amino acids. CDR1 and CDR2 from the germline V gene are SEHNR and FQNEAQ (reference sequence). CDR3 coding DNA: TGTGCCAGCAGCGCCCGGGACAGGGGTGTTAATTCACCCCTCCACTTT. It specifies CASSARDRGVNSPLHF.

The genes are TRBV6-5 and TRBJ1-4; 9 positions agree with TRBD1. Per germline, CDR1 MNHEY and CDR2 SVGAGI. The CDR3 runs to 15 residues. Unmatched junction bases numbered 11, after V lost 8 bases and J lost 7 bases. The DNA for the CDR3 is TGTGCCAGCGTTTTACAGGGGGCGAGGGGTGAAAAACTGTTTTTT. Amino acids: CASVLQGARGEKLFF.

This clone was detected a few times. The CDR3 DNA reads TGCGCCAGCAGCTTGATAGGCGCTAGCGGTACCGGGGAGCTGTTTTTT. It is translated as CASSLIGASGTGELFF. This chain uses TRBV5-1 with TRBJ2-2; 7 bases agree with TRBD2. The V segment lost 1 base and the J segment 5 bases; nucleotides outside the gene matches: 8. Germline V lookup: CDR1 SGHRS, CDR2 YFSETQ. The CDR3 covers 16 residues.

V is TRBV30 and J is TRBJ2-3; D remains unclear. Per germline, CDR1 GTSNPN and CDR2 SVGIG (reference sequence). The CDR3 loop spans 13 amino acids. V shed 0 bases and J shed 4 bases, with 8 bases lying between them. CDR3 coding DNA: TGTGCCTGGAGTGTACTCGGAGCAGATACGCAGTATTTT. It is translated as CAWSVLGADTQYF.

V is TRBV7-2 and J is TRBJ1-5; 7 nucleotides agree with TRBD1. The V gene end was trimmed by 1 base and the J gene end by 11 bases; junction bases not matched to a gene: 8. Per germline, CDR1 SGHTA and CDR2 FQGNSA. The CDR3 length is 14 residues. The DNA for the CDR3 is TGTGCCAGCAGCTTAGTTAAGGGGCAGGGGGCCCAGCATTTT. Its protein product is CASSLVKGQGAQHF.

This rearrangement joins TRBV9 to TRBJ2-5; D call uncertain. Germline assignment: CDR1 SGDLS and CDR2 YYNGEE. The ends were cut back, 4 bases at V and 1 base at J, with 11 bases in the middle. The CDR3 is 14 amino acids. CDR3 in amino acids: CASSPGGFQETQYF. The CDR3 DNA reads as TGTGCCAGCAGCCCGGGTGGCTTCCAAGAGACCCAGTACTTC.

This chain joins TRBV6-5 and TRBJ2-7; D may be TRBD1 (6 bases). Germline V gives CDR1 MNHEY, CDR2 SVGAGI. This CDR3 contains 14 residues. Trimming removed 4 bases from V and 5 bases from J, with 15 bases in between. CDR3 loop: CASSSTGHRDEQYF. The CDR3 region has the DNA TGTGCCAGCAGTTCGACGGGACATAGGGACGAGCAGTACTTC.

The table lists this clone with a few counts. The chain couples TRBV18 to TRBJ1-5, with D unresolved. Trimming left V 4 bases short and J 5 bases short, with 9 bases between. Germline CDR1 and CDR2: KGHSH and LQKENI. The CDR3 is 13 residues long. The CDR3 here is CASSQQDYQPQHF. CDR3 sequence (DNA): TGTGCCAGCTCACAGCAGGACTATCAGCCCCAGCATTTT.

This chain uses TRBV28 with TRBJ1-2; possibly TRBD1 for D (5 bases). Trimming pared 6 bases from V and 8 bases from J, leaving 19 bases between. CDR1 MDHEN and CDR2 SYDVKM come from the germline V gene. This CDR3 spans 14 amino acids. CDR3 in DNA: TGTGCCAGCAGCCGACCGGGGGGAACTAGGGGCTACACCTTC. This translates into CASSRPGGTRGYTF.

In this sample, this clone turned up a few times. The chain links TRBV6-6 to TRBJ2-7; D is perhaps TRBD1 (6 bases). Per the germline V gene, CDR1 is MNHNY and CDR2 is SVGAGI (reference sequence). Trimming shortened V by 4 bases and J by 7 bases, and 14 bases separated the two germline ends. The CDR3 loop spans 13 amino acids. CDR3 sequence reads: CASSSGTPWEQYF. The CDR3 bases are TGTGCCAGCAGTTCCGGGACACCCTGGGAGCAGTACTTC.

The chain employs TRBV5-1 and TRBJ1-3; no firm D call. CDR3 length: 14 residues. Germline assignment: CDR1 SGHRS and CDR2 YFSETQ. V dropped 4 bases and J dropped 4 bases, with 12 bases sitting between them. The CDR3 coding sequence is TGCGCCAGCAGCCCGGACGCGGGAGGAAACACCATATATTTT. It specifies CASSPDAGGNTIYF.

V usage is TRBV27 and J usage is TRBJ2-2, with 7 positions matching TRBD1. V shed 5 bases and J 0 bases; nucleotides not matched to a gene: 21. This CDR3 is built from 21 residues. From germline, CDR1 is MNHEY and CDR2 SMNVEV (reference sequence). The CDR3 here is CASSMTGYSGLASANTGELFF. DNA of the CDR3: TGTGCCAGCAGTATGACAGGGTATTCTGGCCTAGCTTCGGCGAACACCGGGGAGCTGTTTTTT.

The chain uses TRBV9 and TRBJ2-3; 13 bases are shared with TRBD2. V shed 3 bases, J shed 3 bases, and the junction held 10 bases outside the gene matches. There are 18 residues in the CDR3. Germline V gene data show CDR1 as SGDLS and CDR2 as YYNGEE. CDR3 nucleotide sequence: TGTGCCAGCAGCGCGCGAACTGGACTAGCGGGAGATACAGATACGCAGTATTTT. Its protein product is CASSARTGLAGDTDTQYF.

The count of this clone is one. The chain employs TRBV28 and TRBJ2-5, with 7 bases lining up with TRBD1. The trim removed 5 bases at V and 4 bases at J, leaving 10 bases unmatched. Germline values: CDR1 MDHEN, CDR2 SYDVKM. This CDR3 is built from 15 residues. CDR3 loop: CASSLSGTARETQYF. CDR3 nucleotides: TGTGCCAGCAGTCTAAGTGGGACAGCCAGAGAGACCCAGTACTTC.

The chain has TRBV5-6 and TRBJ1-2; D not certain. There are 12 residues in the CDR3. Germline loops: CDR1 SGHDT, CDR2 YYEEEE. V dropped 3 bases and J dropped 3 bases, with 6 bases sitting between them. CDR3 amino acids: CASSSRDYGYTF. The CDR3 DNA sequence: TGTGCCAGCAGCTCCCGGGACTATGGCTACACCTTC.

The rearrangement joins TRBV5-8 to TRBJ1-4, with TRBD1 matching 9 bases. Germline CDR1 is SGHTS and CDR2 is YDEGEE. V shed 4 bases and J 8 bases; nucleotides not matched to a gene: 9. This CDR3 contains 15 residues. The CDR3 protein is CASSQTGTGREKLFF. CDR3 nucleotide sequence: TGTGCCAGCAGCCAAACCGGGACAGGGAGGGAAAAACTGTTTTTT.

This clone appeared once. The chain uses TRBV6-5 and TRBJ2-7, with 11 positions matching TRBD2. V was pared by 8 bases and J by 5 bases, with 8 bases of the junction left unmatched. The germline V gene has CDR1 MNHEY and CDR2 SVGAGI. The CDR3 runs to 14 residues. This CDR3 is CASRASGRRNEQYF. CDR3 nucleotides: TGTGCCAGCCGGGCTAGCGGGAGGCGCAACGAGCAGTACTTC.

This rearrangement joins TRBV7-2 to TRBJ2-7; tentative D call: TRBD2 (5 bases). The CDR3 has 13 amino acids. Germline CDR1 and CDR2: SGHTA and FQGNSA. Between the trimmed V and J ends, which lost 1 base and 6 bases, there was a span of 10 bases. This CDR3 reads CASSLVASFEQYF. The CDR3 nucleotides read TGTGCCAGCAGCTTAGTGGCTAGCTTCGAGCAGTACTTC.

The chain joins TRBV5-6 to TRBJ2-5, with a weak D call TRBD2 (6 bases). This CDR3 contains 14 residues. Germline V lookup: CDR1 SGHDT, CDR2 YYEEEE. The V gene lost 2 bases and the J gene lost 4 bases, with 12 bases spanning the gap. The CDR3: CASSLAGRRETQYF. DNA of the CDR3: TGTGCCAGCAGCTTAGCGGGTCGGAGAGAGACCCAGTACTTC.

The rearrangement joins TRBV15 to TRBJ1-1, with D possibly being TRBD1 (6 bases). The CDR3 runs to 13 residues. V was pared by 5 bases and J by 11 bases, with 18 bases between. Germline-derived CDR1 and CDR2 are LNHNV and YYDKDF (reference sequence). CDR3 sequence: CATSGGQRNTAFF. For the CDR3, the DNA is TGTGCCACCAGCGGGGGACAACGGAATACGGCTTTCTTT. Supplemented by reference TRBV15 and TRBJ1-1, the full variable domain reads DAMVIQNPRYQVTQFGKPVTLSCSQTLNHNVMYWYQQKSSQAPKLLFHYYDKDFNNEADTPDNFQSRRPNTSFCFLDIRSPGLGDTAMYLCATSGGQRNTAFFGQGTRLTVV.

The CDR3 region has the DNA TGTGCCAGCAGCTTAGTAGCGGGAGTGGGAGAGACCCAGTACTTC. Its translation: CASSLVAGVGETQYF. This sequence joins TRBV5-6 and TRBJ2-5, with 9 bases fitting TRBD2. The ends lost 2 bases at V and 4 bases at J; junction bases unmatched: 6. Germline V gene sequence: CDR1 SGHDT, CDR2 YYEEEE. There are 15 residues in the CDR3. The variable domain in full, completed from reference TRBV5-6 and TRBJ2-5, reads DAGVTQSPTHLIKTRGQQVTLRCSPKSGHDTVSWYQQALGQGPQFIFQYYEEEERQRGNFPDRFSGHQFPNYSSELNVNALLLGDSALYLCASSLVAGVGETQYFGPGTRLLVL.

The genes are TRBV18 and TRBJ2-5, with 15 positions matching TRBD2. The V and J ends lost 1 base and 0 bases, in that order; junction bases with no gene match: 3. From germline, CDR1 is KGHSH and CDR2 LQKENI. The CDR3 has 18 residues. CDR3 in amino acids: CASSPLGTSGRYQETQYF. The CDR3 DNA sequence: TGTGCCAGCTCACCACTCGGGACTAGCGGGAGGTACCAAGAGACCCAGTACTTC.

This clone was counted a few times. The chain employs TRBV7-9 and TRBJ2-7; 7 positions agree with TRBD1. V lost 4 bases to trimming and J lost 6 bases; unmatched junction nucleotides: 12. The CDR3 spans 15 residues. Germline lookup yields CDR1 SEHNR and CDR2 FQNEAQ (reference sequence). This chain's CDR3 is CASSYKTTGVSEQYF. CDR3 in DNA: TGTGCCAGCAGCTATAAAACCACAGGGGTAAGCGAGCAGTACTTC.

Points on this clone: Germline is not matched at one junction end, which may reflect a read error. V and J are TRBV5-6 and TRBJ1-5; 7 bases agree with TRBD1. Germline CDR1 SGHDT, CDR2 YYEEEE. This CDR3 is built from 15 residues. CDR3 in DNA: TGCGCCAGCAGCCACCGGACAGGCAGCAATCAGCCCCAGCATTTT. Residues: CASSHRTGSNQPQHF.

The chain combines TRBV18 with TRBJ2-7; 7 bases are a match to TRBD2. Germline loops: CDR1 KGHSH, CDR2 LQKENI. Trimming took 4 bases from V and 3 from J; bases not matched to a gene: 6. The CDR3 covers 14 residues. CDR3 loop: CASSLAGALYEQYF. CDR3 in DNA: TGTGCCAGCTCACTTGCGGGAGCGCTCTACGAGCAGTACTTC.

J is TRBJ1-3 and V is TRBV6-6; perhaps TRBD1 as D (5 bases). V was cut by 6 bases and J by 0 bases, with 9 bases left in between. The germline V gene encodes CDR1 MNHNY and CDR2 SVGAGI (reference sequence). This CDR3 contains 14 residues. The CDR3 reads CASSPGISGNTIYF. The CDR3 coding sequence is TGTGCCAGCAGCCCAGGGATCTCTGGAAACACCATATATTTT.